Each of the 21 T cell receptor beta chains below was sequenced from the same sample in a study of early T cells in non-severe SARS-CoV-2 infection. TCRdb reanalysed the 5' RACE reads using MiXCR and keeps one entry per CDR3 protein. Found here are approximately 56,000 distinct CDR3 sequences, roughly 16% of them singletons; the top ten hold roughly 4.3%. This sample comprised whole blood, obtained at baseline. These receptors were taken from an adult who was a healthcare worker with PCR-confirmed SARS-CoV-2 infection or an uninfected control (not recorded which).

This clonotype has at least ten counts. The chain uses TRBV20-1 and TRBJ2-5, with 13 bases aligning to TRBD2. Germline V gene data show CDR1 as DFQATT and CDR2 as SNEGSKA (reference sequence). CDR3 size: 19 residues. V lost 6 bases to trimming and J lost 5 bases; unmatched junction nucleotides: 21. CDR3 loop: CSAVPLPGLAGTTPETQYF. The DNA for the CDR3 is TGCAGTGCCGTACCCCTACCGGGACTAGCGGGAACCACTCCGGAGACCCAGTACTTC.

This clonotype occurred a few times. The V gene is TRBV20-1, the J gene TRBJ2-7; the D gene is possibly TRBD2 (6 bases). Per the germline V gene, CDR1 is DFQATT and CDR2 is SNEGSKA (reference sequence). The CDR3 length is 13 residues. V shed 2 bases and J shed 6 bases, with 14 bases lying between them. Written as DNA, the CDR3 is TGCAGTGCTAGACGTGGAGGGGAACTCGAGCAGTACTTC. Translating it yields CSARRGGELEQYF.

This clonotype came up many times. V usage is TRBV3-1 and J usage is TRBJ2-1, with D unclear. This CDR3 has 12 residues. Trimming stripped 8 bases from V and 3 bases from J, with 8 bases between. Germline V gene lookup returns CDR1 LGHDT and CDR2 YNNKEL (reference sequence). CDR3 bases: TGTGCCAGCTTTGACCGCTACAATGAGCAGTTCTTC. It translates to CASFDRYNEQFF.

This rearrangement joins TRBV28 to TRBJ1-6; a possible D gene is TRBD1 (6 bases). V was shortened by 11 bases and J by 5 bases, with 16 bases between the two germline ends. CDR1 and CDR2 from the germline V gene are MDHEN and SYDVKM. The length of the CDR3 is 14 residues. The CDR3 DNA reads as TGTGCCGGCTCGCAAGGGGGGAATAATTCACCCCTCCACTTT. Its translation: CAGSQGGNNSPLHF.

V usage is TRBV29-1 and J usage is TRBJ2-2; D remains ambiguous. The germline V gene has CDR1 SQVTM and CDR2 ANQGSEA. V was pared by 3 bases and J by 6 bases, with 14 bases between. The CDR3 has 14 amino acids. This CDR3 is CSVDHLDRPGELFF. CDR3 in DNA: TGCAGCGTTGACCACCTGGACCGACCCGGGGAGCTGTTTTTT.

V gene TRBV6-5 combines with J gene TRBJ2-7, with D maybe TRBD2 (5 bases). Trimming took 5 bases from V and 2 from J, leaving 13 bases between them. The CDR3 is made up of 14 amino acids. Germline loops: CDR1 MNHEY, CDR2 SVGAGI. The CDR3 coding sequence is TGTGCCAGCAGTGATTCGGGAACCACCTACGAGCAGTACTTC. Translation: CASSDSGTTYEQYF.

This clonotype was counted between two and nine times. The chain combines TRBV7-9 with TRBJ2-3; D not certain. CDR1 is SEHNR, CDR2 FQNEAQ, per germline (reference sequence). The CDR3 consists of 14 residues. V lost 0 bases and J lost 4, with 8 bases in between. The CDR3 DNA is TGTGCCAGCAGCTTAGCCAGTTTCGCAGATACGCAGTATTTT. This translates into CASSLASFADTQYF.

Only a few counts were recorded for this clonotype. CDR3 sequence (DNA): TGTGCCAGCAGCCCTCGTAGCTCCTATAATTCACCCCTCCACTTT. Its protein is CASSPRSSYNSPLHF. The J gene is TRBJ1-6, the V gene TRBV9; D remains unclear. V was cut by 4 bases and J by 0 bases, with 8 bases left in between. Germline loops: CDR1 SGDLS, CDR2 YYNGEE. The CDR3 extends over 15 amino acids.

The table lists this clonotype with a few counts. V usage is TRBV20-1 and J usage is TRBJ1-2, with D hard to call. CDR1 and CDR2 (germline): DFQATT, SNEGSKA (reference sequence). The CDR3 has 10 residues. CDR3 in DNA: TGCAGCTCTATTAACTATGGCTACACCTTC. Its protein is CSSINYGYTF.

This clonotype occurred many times. This chain connects TRBV11-2 to TRBJ2-7; D call uncertain. The CDR3 is 14 residues long. Trimming removed 1 base from V and 2 bases from J, with 9 bases in between. Germline V lookup: CDR1 SGHAT, CDR2 FQNNGV. The CDR3 DNA reads TGTGCCAGCAGCTTAGGCGGAGTCCCCTACGAGCAGTACTTC. It codes for CASSLGGVPYEQYF. The full variable domain, rest sourced from reference TRBV11-2 and TRBJ2-7, is EAGVAQSPRYKIIEKRQSVAFWCNPISGHATLYWYQQILGQGPKLLIQFQNNGVVDDSQLPKDRFSAERLKGVDSTLKIQPAKLEDSAVYLCASSLGGVPYEQYFGPGTRLTVT.

This clonotype was seen a few times. The chain links TRBV6-1 to TRBJ2-1; 9 nucleotides match TRBD1. The germline CDR1 and CDR2 sequences are MNHNS and SASEGT. The CDR3 is 15 amino acids. V gave up 3 bases and J gave up 4 bases; unmatched junction bases: 4. CDR3 loop: CASSEGTGKYNEQFF. The DNA of the CDR3 is TGTGCCAGCAGTGAGGGGACAGGGAAGTACAATGAGCAGTTCTTC.

This clonotype was seen a few times. The chain employs TRBV2 and TRBJ2-1, with a possible D match to TRBD1 (6 bases). The V gene lost 3 bases and the J gene lost 9 bases, with 12 bases spanning the gap. The CDR3 is 13 amino acids. Per the germline V gene, CDR1 is SNHLY and CDR2 is FYNNEI. The CDR3: CASSDLQGSEQFF. CDR3 coding DNA: TGTGCCAGCAGTGACCTACAGGGATCTGAGCAGTTCTTC.

This clonotype was seen only a few times. The CDR3 protein is CASSEGATDTQYF. The DNA of the CDR3 is TGCGCCAGCAGTGAGGGGGCCACAGATACGCAGTATTTT. This rearrangement joins TRBV10-1 to TRBJ2-3, with D possibly matching TRBD1 (5 bases). Germline V CDR1 and CDR2: WNHNN, SYGVQD (reference sequence). The CDR3 has 13 residues. V lost 2 bases to trimming and J lost 2 bases, with 5 bases between them.

V usage is TRBV2 and J usage is TRBJ2-5; D gene unclear. The ends were cut back, 6 bases at V and 5 bases at J, with 7 bases in the middle. Germline CDR1 SNHLY, CDR2 FYNNEI. The CDR3 has 11 amino acids. The CDR3, as DNA: TGTGCCAGCAGCACCAGGGAGACCCAGTACTTC. Translation: CASSTRETQYF.

The chain combines TRBV11-1 with TRBJ1-3, with D possibly being TRBD1 (6 bases). V dropped 5 bases and J dropped 2 bases, with 13 bases sitting between them. Germline assignment: CDR1 SGHAT and CDR2 FQDESV (reference sequence). The CDR3 spans 15 residues. CDR3 sequence: CASSPDQGTGNTIYF. As DNA, the CDR3 is TGTGCCAGCAGCCCTGATCAGGGGACTGGAAACACCATATATTTT.

This clonotype has a handful of counts. The chain carries TRBV12-3 or TRBV12-4 and TRBJ2-5; D is perhaps TRBD2 (5 bases). This CDR3 spans 14 amino acids. The germline V and J ends were trimmed by 3 bases and 4 bases, with 12 bases remaining between them. CDR3 bases: TGTGCCAGCAGTTTTGTCGACGGAGGAGAGACCCAGTACTTC. Protein sequence: CASSFVDGGETQYF.

The rearrangement uses TRBV5-1 and TRBJ2-1; D gene ambiguous. V lost 6 bases, J lost 7 bases, and 20 bases lay in between. The CDR3 is 15 residues long. Germline CDR1 and CDR2: SGHRS and YFSETQ. CDR3 in amino acids: CASMPGSISGNEQFF. The CDR3 region has the DNA TGCGCCAGCATGCCCGGATCAATCTCCGGGAATGAGCAGTTCTTC.

This chain joins TRBV6-2 or TRBV6-3 and TRBJ2-1; D is undetermined. This CDR3 region has 15 residues. Germline CDR1 and CDR2: MNHEY and SVGEGT. Trimming left V 6 bases short and J 6 bases short, with 18 bases between. The CDR3 reads CASRPLPGWGNEQFF. As DNA, the CDR3 is TGTGCCAGCAGACCCCTGCCCGGCTGGGGCAATGAGCAGTTCTTC.

The chain employs TRBV5-1 and TRBJ2-3; D gene uncertain. The V gene's germline CDR1 is SGHRS and CDR2 YFSETQ. This CDR3 comprises 14 residues. Trimming took 2 bases from V and 1 from J, leaving 8 bases between them. In DNA form, the CDR3 reads TGCGCCAGCAGCTTTGGAGAGGGCACAGATACGCAGTATTTT. Its protein is CASSFGEGTDTQYF.

This clonotype was seen at least ten times. The CDR3 loop reads CASSSNEQFF. The DNA of the CDR3 is TGTGCCAGCAGCTCTAATGAGCAGTTCTTC. The gene calls are TRBV7-9 and TRBJ2-1; D unclear. CDR3 length: 10 amino acids. Germline V lookup: CDR1 SEHNR, CDR2 FQNEAQ (reference sequence). V was clipped by 4 bases and J by 7 bases, with 2 bases between them.

This clonotype was detected a few times. CDR3 DNA: TGTGCCAGCAGCGTAGAGCTAGCCCCTCCTCTAAACATTCAGTACTTC. Protein: CASSVELAPPLNIQYF. The rearrangement joins TRBV9 to TRBJ2-4, with a possible D match to TRBD2 (5 bases). Germline V gene sequence: CDR1 SGDLS, CDR2 YYNGEE. The CDR3 length is 16 residues. V lost 0 bases to trimming and J lost 6 bases, with 16 bases between them. Combining the CDR3 with reference TRBV9 and TRBJ2-4 gives the whole variable domain DSGVTQTPKHLITATGQRVTLRCSPRSGDLSVYWYQQSLDQGLQFLIQYYNGEERAKGNILERFSAQQFPDLHSELNLSSLELGDSALYFCASSVELAPPLNIQYFGAGTRLSVL.